This passage covers 3 T cell receptor beta chains from one sample sequenced in a study of shared clonotypes between healthy human individuals. The method was immunoSEQ multiplex PCR; TCRdb's version includes in-frame clones alone and lacks a portion of them. The top ten hold 51% of the sample, which has around 83,000 clones, 60% to 70% seen once. Sequenced: memory CD8+ T cells sorted from blood. Subset indicated: CD45RO+ cells pooled with CCR7-negative TemRA cells. The receptors stem from a man younger than 45 in good health.

On this clone itself: A far larger clone is just one base off, so this is likely a read error. Other nucleotide sequences from this sample produce the same CDR3. CDR3 amino acids: CATDGTSGEQYF. DNA of the CDR3: TGTGCCACCGATGGGACTAGTGGGGAGCAGTACTTC. The chain is built from TRBV2 and TRBJ2-7; 8 bases map to TRBD2. The J segment lost 7 bases and the V segment lost 10 bases, leaving 9 bases of the junction unmatched. Germline CDR1 and CDR2: SNHLY and FYNNEI. This CDR3 region has 12 residues.

V is TRBV2 and J is TRBJ2-3, with no clear D. The germline V and J ends were trimmed by 0 bases and 10 bases, with 11 bases remaining between them. Germline V CDR1 and CDR2: SNHLY, FYNNEI. The CDR3 length is 13 residues. The CDR3 nucleotides are TGTGCCAGCAGTGAAGCGCCTCGGGTTTCGCAGTATTTT. Its translation is CASSEAPRVSQYF.

The gene calls are TRBV5-6 and TRBJ1-2; 9 positions agree with TRBD1. CDR3 size: 13 residues. Germline V gives CDR1 SGHDT, CDR2 YYEEEE. V shed 4 bases, J shed 2 bases, and the junction held 0 bases outside the gene matches. The CDR3 region has the DNA TGTGCCAGCAGCGGACAGGGGAACTATGGCTACACCTTC. Its protein product is CASSGQGNYGYTF.